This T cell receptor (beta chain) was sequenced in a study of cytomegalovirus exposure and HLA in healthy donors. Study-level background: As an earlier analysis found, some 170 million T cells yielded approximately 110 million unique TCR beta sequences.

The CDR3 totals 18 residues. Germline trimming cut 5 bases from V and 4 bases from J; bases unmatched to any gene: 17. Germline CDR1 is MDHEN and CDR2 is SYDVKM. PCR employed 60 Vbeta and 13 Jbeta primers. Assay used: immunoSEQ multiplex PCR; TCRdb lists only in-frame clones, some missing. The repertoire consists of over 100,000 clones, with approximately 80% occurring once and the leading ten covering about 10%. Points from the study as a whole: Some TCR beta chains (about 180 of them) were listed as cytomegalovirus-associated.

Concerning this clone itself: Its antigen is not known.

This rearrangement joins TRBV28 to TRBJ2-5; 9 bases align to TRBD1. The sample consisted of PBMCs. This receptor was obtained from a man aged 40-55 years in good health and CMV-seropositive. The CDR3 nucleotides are TGTGCCAGCAGTCCGCGAAGGACAGGGGCCCTGGGGGGAGAGACCCAGTACTTC. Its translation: CASSPRRTGALGGETQYF.